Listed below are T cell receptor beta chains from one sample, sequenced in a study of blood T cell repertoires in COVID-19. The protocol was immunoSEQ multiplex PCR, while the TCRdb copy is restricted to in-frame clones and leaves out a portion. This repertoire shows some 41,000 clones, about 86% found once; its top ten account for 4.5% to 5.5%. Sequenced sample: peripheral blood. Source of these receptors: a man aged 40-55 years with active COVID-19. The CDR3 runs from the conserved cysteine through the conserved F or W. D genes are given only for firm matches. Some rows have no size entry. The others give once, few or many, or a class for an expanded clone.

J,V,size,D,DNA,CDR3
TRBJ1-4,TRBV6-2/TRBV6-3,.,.,TGTGCCAGCAGTTATCCAGGGGACCTAGATGAAAAACTGTTTTTT,CASSYPGDLDEKLFF
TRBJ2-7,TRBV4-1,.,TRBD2,TGCGCCAGCAGCCAAGAAAGGGCTAGCGGGAGGATCGAGCAGTACTTC,CASSQERASGRIEQYF
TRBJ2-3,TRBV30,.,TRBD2,TGTGCCTGGAGTGTAGGACTAGCGGGGGACACAGATACGCAGTATTTT,CAWSVGLAGDTDTQYF
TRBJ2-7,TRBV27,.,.,TGTGCCAGCAGTAGGATTGGGGAGACCTACGAGCAGTACTTC,CASSRIGETYEQYF
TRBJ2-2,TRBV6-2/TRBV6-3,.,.,TGTGCCAGCAGCCCAGGAACTACCGGTACCGGGGAGCTGTTTTTT,CASSPGTTGTGELFF
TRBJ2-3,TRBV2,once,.,TGTGCCAGCAGTGAAGGCGGGACAGGCACAGATACGCAGTATTTT,CASSEGGTGTDTQYF
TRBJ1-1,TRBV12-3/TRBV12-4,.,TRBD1,TGTGCCAGCAGGACAGGGGTGACTGAAGCTTTCTTT,CASRTGVTEAFF
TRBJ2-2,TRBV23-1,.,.,TGCGCCAGCAGACCCTTTATTAGCGTTACCCTGGCGAACACCGGGGAGCTGTTTTTT,CASRPFISVTLANTGELFF
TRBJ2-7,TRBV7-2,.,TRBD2,TGTGCCAGCAGCTATCGGACTAGCGACGGAAAGCAGTACTTC,CASSYRTSDGKQYF
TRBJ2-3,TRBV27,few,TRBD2,TGTGCCAGCAGTTTGGGGGCTAGCGGGAGATTCAGCACAGATACGCAGTATTTT,CASSLGASGRFSTDTQYF
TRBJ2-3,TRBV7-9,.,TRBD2,TGTGCCGACCTAAACACCGGGACTAGCGGCCACGGGACAGATACGCAGTATTTT,CADLNTGTSGHGTDTQYF
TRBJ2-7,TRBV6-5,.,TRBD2,TGTGCCAGCAGGGGACTAGCGACCTACGAGCAGTACTTC,CASRGLATYEQYF
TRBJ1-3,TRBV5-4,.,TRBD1,TGTGCCAGCAGCTCGGCCCGGGACAGGGAAGCCATATATTTT,CASSSARDREAIYF
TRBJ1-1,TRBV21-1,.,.,TGTGCCAGCAGCACACGGACAGACACTGAAGCTTTCTTT,CASSTRTDTEAFF
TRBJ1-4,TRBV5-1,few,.,TGCGCCAGCAGCTTGACGGGAGAGCCAACTAATGAAAAACTGTTTTTT,CASSLTGEPTNEKLFF
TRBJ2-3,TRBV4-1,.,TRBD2,TGCGCCAGCAGCCAAGGAACTAGCGGGAGGGTTTCTCAGTATTTT,CASSQGTSGRVSQYF
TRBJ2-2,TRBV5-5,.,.,TGTGCCAGCAGCACCCGCCGGCAGGGGACCGGGGAGCTGTTTTTT,CASSTRRQGTGELFF
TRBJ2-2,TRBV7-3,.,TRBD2,TGTGCCAGCAGCCCCCTCGGGAGGGACGGGGAGCTGTTTTTT,CASSPLGRDGELFF
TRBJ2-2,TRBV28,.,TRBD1,TGTGCCAGCAGTTTGAATGTCAGGGGGCTGTCGCGAGCCGGGGAGCTGTTTTTT,CASSLNVRGLSRAGELFF
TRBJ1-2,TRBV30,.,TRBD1,TGTGCCTGGAGTTTGGGGACAGGGGTTGGCTACACCTTC,CAWSLGTGVGYTF
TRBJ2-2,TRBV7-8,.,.,TGTGCCAGCAGCCCCGCCCGTCAGGAAACCGGGGAGCTGTTTTTT,CASSPARQETGELFF
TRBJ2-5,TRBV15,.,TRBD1,TGTGCCACCAGAGCCGGGACAGTAACAGAGACCCAGTACTTC,CATRAGTVTETQYF
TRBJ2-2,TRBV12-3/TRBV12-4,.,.,TGTGCCAGCAGCCTCCTCAGCGGGGAGCTGTTTTTT,CASSLLSGELFF
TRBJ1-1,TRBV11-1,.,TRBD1,TGTGCCAGCAGCTTAGTGGGACAGTCCACTGAAGCTTTCTTT,CASSLVGQSTEAFF
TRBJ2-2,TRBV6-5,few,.,TGTGCCAGCAGACCTCAGGGCAACGGGGAGCTGTTTTTT,CASRPQGNGELFF
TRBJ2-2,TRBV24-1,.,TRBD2,TGTGCCACCAGTGGCGCGACTAGCGGGAGATACACCGGGGAGCTGTTTTTT,CATSGATSGRYTGELFF
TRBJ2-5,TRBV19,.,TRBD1,TGTGCCAGTAGCCTCCGACAGGGGGCGTGGTCCCATCAAGAGACCCAGTACTTC,CASSLRQGAWSHQETQYF
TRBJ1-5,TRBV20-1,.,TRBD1,TGCAGTGCTAGTTTTCAGGGGGCCTCCCAAAATCAGCCCCAGCATTTT,CSASFQGASQNQPQHF
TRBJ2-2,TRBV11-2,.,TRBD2,TGTGCCAGCAGCTTGCTAGCGGGGACGGGCGGGGAGCTGTTTTTT,CASSLLAGTGGELFF
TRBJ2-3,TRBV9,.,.,TGTGCCAGCAGCGTAGCGTCTTCGGGGGTTGGTACGCAGTATTTT,CASSVASSGVGTQYF
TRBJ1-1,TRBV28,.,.,TGTGCCAGCAGTGTCAGCGACACTGAAGCTTTCTTT,CASSVSDTEAFF
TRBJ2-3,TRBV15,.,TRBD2,TGTGCCACCAGCAGAGACGGGACTAGCGGGGGTGCAGGGACGCAGTATTTT,CATSRDGTSGGAGTQYF
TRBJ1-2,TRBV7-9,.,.,TGTGCCAGCTCCTCGGTCTCTAACTATGGCTACACCTTC,CASSSVSNYGYTF
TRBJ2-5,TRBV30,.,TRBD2,TGTGCCTGGAGTGTACAAGGGGTTAGCGGGGAGGAGACCCAGTACTTC,CAWSVQGVSGEETQYF
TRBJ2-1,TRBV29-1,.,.,TGCAGCGTTGAAGGGGCGTTTGGTTGGGAGGAGGGCTCCTACAATGAGCAGTTCTTC,CSVEGAFGWEEGSYNEQFF
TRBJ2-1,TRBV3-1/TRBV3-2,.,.,TGTGCCAGCAGCCTCCGGCGGGGTGAGCAGTTCTTC,CASSLRRGEQFF
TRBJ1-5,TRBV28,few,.,TGTGCCAGCAGTTTAGCAGGGCGGGGTAATCAGCCCCAGCATTTT,CASSLAGRGNQPQHF
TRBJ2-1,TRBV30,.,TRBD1,TGTGCCTGGAGTCAGGGGGCCTACAATGAGCAGTTCTTC,CAWSQGAYNEQFF
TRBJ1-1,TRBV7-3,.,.,TGTGCCAGCAGCCTGGGAGGTGACACTGAAGCTTTCTTT,CASSLGGDTEAFF
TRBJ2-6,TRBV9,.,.,TGTGCCAGCAGCGTAGGCTGGAGGGGTACGGGGGCCAACGTCCTGACTTTC,CASSVGWRGTGANVLTF
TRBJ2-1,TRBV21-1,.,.,TGTGCCAGCAGCAAAGCGCTAGGCGGCCCAGCGCTTTCCTACAATGAGCAGTTCTTC,CASSKALGGPALSYNEQFF
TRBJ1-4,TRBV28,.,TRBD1,TGTGCCAGCAGTTTAGCCCATCGGACAGGTGAAAAACTGTTTTTT,CASSLAHRTGEKLFF
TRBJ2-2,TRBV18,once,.,TGTGCCAGCTCACCAAGGACAGACCAAAACACCGGGGAGCTGTTTTTT,CASSPRTDQNTGELFF
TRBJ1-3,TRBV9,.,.,TGTGCCAGCAGCGTAGCTACAGGGTTCCGCGGAAACACCATATATTTT,CASSVATGFRGNTIYF
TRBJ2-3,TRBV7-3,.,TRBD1,TGTGCCAGCAGTTCCGGGACAGGGATAGATACGCAGTATTTT,CASSSGTGIDTQYF
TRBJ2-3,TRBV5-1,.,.,TGCGCCAGCAGCTTAACAGGGGAGGTAGATACGCAGTATTTT,CASSLTGEVDTQYF
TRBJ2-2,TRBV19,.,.,TGTGCCAGTAGGGAGAGAGGGACCGGGGAGCTGTTTTTT,CASRERGTGELFF
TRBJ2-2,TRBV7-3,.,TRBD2,TGTGCCAGCAGCCCGGGGACTAGCGGGAGTGGAACCGGGGAGCTGTTTTTT,CASSPGTSGSGTGELFF
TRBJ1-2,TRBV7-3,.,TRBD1,TGTGCCAGCAGCTTAAGTGGTCAGGGGGCCTATGGCTACACCTTC,CASSLSGQGAYGYTF
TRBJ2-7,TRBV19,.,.,TGTGCCAGTAGCCCTGGGGGGAGAGTGGGCGAGCAGTACTTC,CASSPGGRVGEQYF